A selection of T cell receptor beta chains follows, all from one sample in a study of T cells in localized non-small cell lung cancer. Sequencing used immunoSEQ multiplex PCR; TCRdb keeps in-frame clones, though not all of them. Of tens of thousands of clones listed, 90% to 95% are singletons. This specimen was peripheral blood, taken before any cancer treatment. These receptor sequences come from a woman aged 40-69 years with stage I lung adenocarcinoma. CDR3s include the opening cysteine and the closing phenylalanine or tryptophan. D genes are given only for firm matches.

D gene | J gene | V gene | CDR3 DNA | CDR3 protein
- | TRBJ2-1 | TRBV29-1 | TGCAGCGCCGAGACTCCGAGCTCCTACAATGAGCAGTTCTTC | CSAETPSSYNEQFF
TRBD1 | TRBJ2-4 | TRBV7-2 | TGTGCCAGCAGCCACGACAGGGTCCAAAACATTCAGTACTTC | CASSHDRVQNIQYF
TRBD1 | TRBJ1-1 | TRBV13 | TGTGCCAGCAGCTTAGAAGGGGGCTTAACTGAAGCTTTCTTT | CASSLEGGLTEAFF
- | TRBJ2-3 | TRBV11-2 | TGTGCCAGCAGCTTATGGGGCAGGGCGCGCACAGATACGCAGTATTTT | CASSLWGRARTDTQYF
- | TRBJ2-1 | TRBV28 | TGTGCCAGCAGTTCCACCTCCAGCTACCCCTACAATGAGCAGTTCTTC | CASSSTSSYPYNEQFF
- | TRBJ1-2 | TRBV2 | TGTGCCAGCAATGCTTTGGGTCTGGGAGGCTACACCTTC | CASNALGLGGYTF
- | TRBJ2-5 | TRBV7-2 | TGTGCCAGCAGCTCTGGGACCTCGGAGACCCAGTACTTC | CASSSGTSETQYF
TRBD1 | TRBJ2-2 | TRBV4-3 | TGCGCCAGCACCCAAGCTAGGGGGCTTGACGGGGAGCTGTTTTTT | CASTQARGLDGELFF
- | TRBJ2-4 | TRBV7-2 | TGTGCCAGCACCCAGCCCGGGGGTCCGGGCATTCAGTACTTC | CASTQPGGPGIQYF
- | TRBJ2-7 | TRBV28 | TGTGCCAGCAGTTTAGGTAGGGCAGGGGGGGGCTACGAGCAGTACTTC | CASSLGRAGGGYEQYF